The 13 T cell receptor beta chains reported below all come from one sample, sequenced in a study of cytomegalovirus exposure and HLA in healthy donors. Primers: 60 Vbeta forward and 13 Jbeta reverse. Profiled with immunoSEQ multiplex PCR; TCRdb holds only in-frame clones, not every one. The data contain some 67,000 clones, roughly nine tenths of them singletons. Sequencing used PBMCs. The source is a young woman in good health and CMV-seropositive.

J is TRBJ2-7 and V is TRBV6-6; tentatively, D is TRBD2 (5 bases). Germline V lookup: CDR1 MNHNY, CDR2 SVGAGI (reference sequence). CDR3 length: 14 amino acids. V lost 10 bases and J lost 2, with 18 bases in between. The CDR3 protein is CATGVAGGPYEQYF. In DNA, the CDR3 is TGTGCCACCGGGGTGGCAGGAGGACCCTACGAGCAGTACTTC.

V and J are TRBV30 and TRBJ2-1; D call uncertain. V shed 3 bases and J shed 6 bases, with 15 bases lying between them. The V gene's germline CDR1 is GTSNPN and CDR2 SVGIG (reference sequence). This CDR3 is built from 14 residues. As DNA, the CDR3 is TGTGCCTGGAGGTATAGCCCGCAAACCAATGAGCAGTTCTTC. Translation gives CAWRYSPQTNEQFF.

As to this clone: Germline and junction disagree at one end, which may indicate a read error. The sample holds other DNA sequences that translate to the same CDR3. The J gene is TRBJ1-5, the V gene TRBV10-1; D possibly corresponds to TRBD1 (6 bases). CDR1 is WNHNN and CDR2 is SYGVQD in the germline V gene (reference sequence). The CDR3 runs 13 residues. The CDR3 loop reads CASNNRVDQPQHF. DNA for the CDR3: TGCGCCAGCAATAACAGGGTCGATCAGCCCCAACATTTT.

In DNA, the CDR3 is TGTGCCAGTAACTTAAACTATGGCTACACCTTC. Protein sequence: CASNLNYGYTF. This sequence joins TRBV6-1 and TRBJ1-2; D is unresolved. V dropped 9 bases and J dropped 2 bases, with 7 bases sitting between them. This CDR3 spans 11 amino acids. Germline V gives CDR1 MNHNS, CDR2 SASEGT.

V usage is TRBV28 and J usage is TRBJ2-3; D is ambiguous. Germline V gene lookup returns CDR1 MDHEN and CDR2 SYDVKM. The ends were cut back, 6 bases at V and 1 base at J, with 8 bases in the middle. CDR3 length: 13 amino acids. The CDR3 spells CASRLPGTDTQYF. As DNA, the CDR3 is TGTGCCAGCAGACTCCCTGGCACAGATACGCAGTATTTT.

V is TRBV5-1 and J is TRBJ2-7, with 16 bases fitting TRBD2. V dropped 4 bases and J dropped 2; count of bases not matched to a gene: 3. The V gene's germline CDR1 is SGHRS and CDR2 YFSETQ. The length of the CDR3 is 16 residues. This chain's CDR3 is CASSAGTSGRAYEQYF. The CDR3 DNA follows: TGCGCCAGCAGCGCCGGGACTAGCGGGAGGGCCTACGAGCAGTACTTC.

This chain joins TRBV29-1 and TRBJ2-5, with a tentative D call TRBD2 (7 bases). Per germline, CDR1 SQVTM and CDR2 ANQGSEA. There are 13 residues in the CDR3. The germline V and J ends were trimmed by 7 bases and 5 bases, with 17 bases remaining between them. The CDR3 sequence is CSAKRGRAETQYF. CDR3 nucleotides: TGCAGCGCAAAAAGGGGGAGGGCGGAGACCCAGTACTTC.

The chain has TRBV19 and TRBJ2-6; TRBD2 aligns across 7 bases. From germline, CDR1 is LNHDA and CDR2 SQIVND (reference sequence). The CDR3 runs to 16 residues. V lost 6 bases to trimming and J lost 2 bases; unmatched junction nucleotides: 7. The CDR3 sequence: CASSRPRGAGANVLTF. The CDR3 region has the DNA TGTGCCAGTAGCCGACCTCGGGGGGCTGGGGCCAACGTCCTGACTTTC. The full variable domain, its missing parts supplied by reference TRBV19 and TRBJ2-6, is DGGITQSPKYLFRKEGQNVTLSCEQNLNHDAMYWYRQDPGQGLRLIYYSQIVNDFQKGDIAEGYSVSREKKESFPLTVTSAQKNPTAFYLCASSRPRGAGANVLTFGAGSRLTVL.

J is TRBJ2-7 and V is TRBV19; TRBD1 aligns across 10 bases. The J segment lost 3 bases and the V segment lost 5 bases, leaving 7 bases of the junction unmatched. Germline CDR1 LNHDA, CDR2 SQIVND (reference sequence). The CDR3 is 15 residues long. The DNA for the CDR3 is TGTGCCAGTAGTGTCAAGGGACAGGGGTTCTACGAGCAGTACTTC. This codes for CASSVKGQGFYEQYF. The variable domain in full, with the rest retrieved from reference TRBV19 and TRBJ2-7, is DGGITQSPKYLFRKEGQNVTLSCEQNLNHDAMYWYRQDPGQGLRLIYYSQIVNDFQKGDIAEGYSVSREKKESFPLTVTSAQKNPTAFYLCASSVKGQGFYEQYFGPGTRLTVT.

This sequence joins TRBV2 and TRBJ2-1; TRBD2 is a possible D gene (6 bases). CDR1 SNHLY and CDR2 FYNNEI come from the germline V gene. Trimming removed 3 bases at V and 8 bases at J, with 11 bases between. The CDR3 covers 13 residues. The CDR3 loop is CASSDGGIDEQFF. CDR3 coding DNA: TGTGCCAGCAGTGATGGCGGGATCGATGAGCAGTTCTTC.

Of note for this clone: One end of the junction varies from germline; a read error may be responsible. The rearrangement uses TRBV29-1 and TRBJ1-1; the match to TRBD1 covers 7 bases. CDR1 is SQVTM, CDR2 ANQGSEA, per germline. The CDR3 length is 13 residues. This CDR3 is CGVVGIFRGEAFF. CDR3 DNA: TGCGGCGTTGTTGGAATCTTCAGGGGGGAAGCTTTCTTT.

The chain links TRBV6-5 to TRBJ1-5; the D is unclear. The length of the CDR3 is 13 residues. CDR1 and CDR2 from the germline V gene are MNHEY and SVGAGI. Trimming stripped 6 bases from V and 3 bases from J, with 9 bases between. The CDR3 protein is CASRGGFNQPQHF. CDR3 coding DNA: TGTGCCAGCAGGGGAGGGTTCAATCAGCCCCAGCATTTT.

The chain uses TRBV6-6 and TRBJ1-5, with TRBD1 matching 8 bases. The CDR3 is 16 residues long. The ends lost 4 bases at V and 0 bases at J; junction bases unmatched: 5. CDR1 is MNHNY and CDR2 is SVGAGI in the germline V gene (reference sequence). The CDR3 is CASSSGQEYSNQPQHF. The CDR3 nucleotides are TGTGCCAGCAGTTCGGGACAGGAATATAGCAATCAGCCCCAGCATTTT.